Included here is one T cell receptor beta chain sequence, with context. Its antigen is currently unknown. The rectum was sampled with one to two pinch biopsies at colonoscopy. The data stem from a study of pediatric ulcerative colitis. Study-level findings and limits: A couple of patients' blood samples yielded substantially fewer templates.

TCRdb keeps only in-frame clones here, not all; method: immunoSEQ multiplex PCR. Of roughly 49,000 clones in the sample, 78% were seen once. The germline V and J ends were trimmed by 3 bases and 5 bases, with 19 bases remaining between them. Germline V lookup: CDR1 MDHEN, CDR2 SYDVKM. There are 16 residues in the CDR3. Input material: gut tissue. The TCR sequence derives from a girl aged 10 to 17 with moderate ulcerative colitis. The gene calls are TRBV28 and TRBJ2-5; D is unclear. The CDR3 DNA sequence: TGTGCCAGCAGTTTTCGAGTCCGGAGTAGGACGGAGACCCAGTACTTC. It yields the protein CASSFRVRSRTETQYF.